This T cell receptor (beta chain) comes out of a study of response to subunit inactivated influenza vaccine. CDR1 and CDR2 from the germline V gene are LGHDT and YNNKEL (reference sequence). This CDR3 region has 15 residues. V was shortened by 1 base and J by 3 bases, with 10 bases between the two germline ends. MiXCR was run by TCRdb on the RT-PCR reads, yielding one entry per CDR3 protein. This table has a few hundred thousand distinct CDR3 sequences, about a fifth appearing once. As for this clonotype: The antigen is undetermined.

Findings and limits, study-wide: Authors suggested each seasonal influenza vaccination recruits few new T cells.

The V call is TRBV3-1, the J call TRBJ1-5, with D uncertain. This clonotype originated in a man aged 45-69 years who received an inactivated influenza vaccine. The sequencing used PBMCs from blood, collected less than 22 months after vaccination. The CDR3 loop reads CASSQASQANQPQHF. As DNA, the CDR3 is TGTGCCAGCAGCCAAGCGTCTCAGGCCAATCAGCCCCAGCATTTT. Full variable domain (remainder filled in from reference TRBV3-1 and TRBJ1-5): DTAVSQTPKYLVTQMGNDKSIKCEQNLGHDTMYWYKQDSKKFLKIMFSYNNKELIINETVPNRFSPKSPDKAHLNLHINSLELGDSAVYFCASSQASQANQPQHFGDGTRLSIL.